Sequencing of this TCR beta chain was carried out in a study of quantifying T cell responses using KT2 cells. Study as a whole: Reverse transcription used primers in the TCR alpha and beta constant regions.

The cDNA 3' end received a ligated oligonucleotide with a UMI. First-round PCR used 3 to 4 cycles and beta primers RC1.1 and RC1.2 covering TRBC1 and TRBC2. Using its own MiXCR run on the UMI-ligation and nested PCR reads, TCRdb lists one record per CDR3 protein. The sample lists over 40,000 distinct CDR3 sequences, 11% occurring once. Germline CDR1 reads KGHDR; CDR2 reads SFDVKD. The CDR3 extends over 16 amino acids. Trimming removed 3 bases from V and 3 bases from J; junction bases left unmatched: 6. Source material: PBMCs spiked with cells of the T cell clone KT2. The TCR comes from a human donor. The J gene is TRBJ2-1, the V gene TRBV24-1; 8 positions match TRBD2. CDR3: CATSDTGTRDYNEQFF. DNA for the CDR3: TGTGCCACCAGTGATACCGGGACTAGAGACTACAATGAGCAGTTCTTC.